One and the same sample provided the 9 T cell receptor beta chains below, sequenced in a study of blood T cells in healthy people across ages. Primed by a sample-barcoded 5' primer and a J-beta primer mix, a second PCR proceeded for 7 to 11 cycles. TCRdb ran MiXCR on the 5' RACE reads and lists one entry per CDR3 protein. Of hundreds of thousands of distinct CDR3 sequences listed, about 43% are singletons. Sequenced: blood. The receptors shown here come from a man older than 75 in good health.

This clonotype was seen more than once but under ten times. The chain has TRBV6-2 or TRBV6-3 and TRBJ1-5; D gene unclear. From germline, CDR1 is MNHEY and CDR2 SVGEGT. V lost 3 bases and J 3 bases, leaving 12 bases between the germline ends. The CDR3 loop spans 15 amino acids. The CDR3 protein is CASSYSFTSNQPQHF. The DNA of the CDR3 is TGTGCCAGCAGTTATTCCTTCACGTCCAATCAGCCCCAGCATTTT.

This clonotype was recorded only once. The rearrangement joins TRBV3-1 to TRBJ2-5; 7 bases fit TRBD2. Germline CDR1 LGHDT, CDR2 YNNKEL (reference sequence). This CDR3 has 16 amino acids. Trimming cost V 4 bases and J 1 base; bases outside gene matches: 9. The CDR3 region is CASSPRGVTSQETQYF. The CDR3 nucleotides are TGTGCCAGCAGCCCCCGGGGGGTGACATCCCAAGAGACCCAGTACTTC.

V and J are TRBV20-1 and TRBJ2-3; D remains ambiguous. The CDR3 is made up of 14 amino acids. V shed 1 base and J shed 1 base, with 9 bases lying between them. CDR1 is DFQATT, CDR2 SNEGSKA, per germline (reference sequence). The CDR3 DNA reads TGCAGTGCTAGAGCCCCCGAAGGCACAGATACGCAGTATTTT. This gives the protein CSARAPEGTDTQYF.

This chain uses TRBV27 with TRBJ2-7; 7 nucleotides match TRBD2. CDR3 length: 15 amino acids. CDR1 MNHEY and CDR2 SMNVEV come from the germline V gene (reference sequence). V lost 3 bases, J lost 1 base, and 6 bases stayed unmatched. The CDR3: CASSLAGVNSYEQYF. The CDR3 coding sequence is TGTGCCAGCAGTTTGGCGGGAGTGAATTCCTACGAGCAGTACTTC.

The gene calls are TRBV6-6 and TRBJ2-1; no clear D. CDR1 and CDR2 (germline): MNHNY, SVGAGI (reference sequence). This CDR3 has 13 residues. The V end lost 7 bases, the J end lost 7 bases, and 14 bases lay between the germline ends. In DNA form, the CDR3 reads TGTGCCAGCACCTCCAGTGCTATTAATGAGCAGTTCTTC. This sequence encodes CASTSSAINEQFF.

With regard to this clonotype: The germline gene is not matched at one end of the junction; a read error may be the cause. The chain combines TRBV5-4 with TRBJ1-2; the D is unclear. This CDR3 is 13 amino acids long. Germline V lookup: CDR1 SGHNT, CDR2 YYREEE (reference sequence). CDR3 sequence: CASSLDGSYGCTF. CDR3 sequence (DNA): TGTGCCAGCAGCCTGGACGGGAGCTATGGCTGCACCTTC.

The CDR3 sequence is CASSWGQVDNEQYF. The CDR3 DNA reads as TGCGCCAGCAGCTGGGGACAGGTCGACAATGAGCAGTACTTC. V is TRBV5-1 and J is TRBJ2-5; 8 nucleotides match TRBD1. CDR1 SGHRS and CDR2 YFSETQ come from the germline V gene. V lost 3 bases to trimming and J lost 11 bases; unmatched junction nucleotides: 12. The CDR3 has 14 residues.

A few counts support this clonotype. This chain uses TRBV6-5 with TRBJ2-3, with TRBD2 identical over 7 bases. J was trimmed by 3 bases and V by 8 bases; bases with no gene match: 8. CDR3 length: 14 residues. The germline V gene has CDR1 MNHEY and CDR2 SVGAGI. For the CDR3, the DNA is TGTGCCAGCGGCGCGGGAGTGGGTACAGATACGCAGTATTTT. Its translation: CASGAGVGTDTQYF.

For the CDR3, the DNA is TGCAGTGCTAGAGTATTGCGGGGCCAAGAGACCCAGTACTTC. This codes for CSARVLRGQETQYF. The V and J genes are TRBV20-1 and TRBJ2-5, with a tentative D call TRBD2 (6 bases). Germline V gene lookup returns CDR1 DFQATT and CDR2 SNEGSKA (reference sequence). CDR3 size: 14 residues. Between the trimmed V and J ends, which lost 1 base and 1 base, there was a span of 10 bases.